This T cell receptor beta chain was obtained from a study of human T cells and chemical hapten exposure. The library gave individual cDNA molecules unique molecular identifiers. A single record per CDR3 protein comes from TCRdb applying MiXCR to the RACE reads. The table includes 300,000 to 450,000 distinct CDR3 sequences, more than 4.5% detected once. Time point: pre-sensitization, week 0. Treatment reported: therapeutic diphenylcyclopropenone sensitization with weekly scalp DPC. Each donor was an alopecia patient between 18 and 70 years of age who qualified for DPC. Trimming left V 1 base short and J 0 bases short, with 10 bases between. This CDR3 is 16 amino acids long. The germline gives CDR1 MGHRA, CDR2 YSYEKL.

This TCR derives from a woman aged 50 to 60 with alopecia areata. Some clones in this sample may be carry-over from other donors' samples. The chain joins TRBV4-1 to TRBJ1-5; D uncertain. Sequenced material: whole blood, taken in connection with sensitization to the hapten diphenylcyclopropenone (DPC). The CDR3, as DNA: TGCGCCAGCAGCCAAGTGGGGAGTGGTAGCAATCAGCCCCAGCATTTT. It specifies CASSQVGSGSNQPQHF.